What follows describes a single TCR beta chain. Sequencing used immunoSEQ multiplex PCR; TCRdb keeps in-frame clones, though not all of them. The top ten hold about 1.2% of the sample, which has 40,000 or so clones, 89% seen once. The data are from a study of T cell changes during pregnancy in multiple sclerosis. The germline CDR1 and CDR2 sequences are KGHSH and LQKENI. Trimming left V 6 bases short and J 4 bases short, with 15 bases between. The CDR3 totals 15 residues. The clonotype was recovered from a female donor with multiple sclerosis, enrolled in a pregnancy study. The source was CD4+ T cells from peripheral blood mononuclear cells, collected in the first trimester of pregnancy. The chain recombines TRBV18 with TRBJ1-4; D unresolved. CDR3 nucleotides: TGTGCCAGCTCTCACAACAGTGCACATAATGAAAAACTGTTTTTT. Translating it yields CASSHNSAHNEKLFF.